Shown below are 7 T cell receptor beta chains from a single sample sequenced in a study of blood T cell repertoires in COVID-19. Sequencing used immunoSEQ multiplex PCR; TCRdb keeps in-frame clones, though not all of them. Here the sample spans fewer than 350,000 clones, 70% to 90% being singletons. Sequenced material: peripheral blood. The receptors derive from a woman in her 70s with COVID-19, enrolled during active disease.

The rearrangement links TRBV5-6 to TRBJ1-3, with TRBD1 matching 7 bases. J was trimmed by 4 bases and V by 1 base; bases with no gene match: 5. CDR3 length: 15 residues. CDR1 and CDR2 (germline): SGHDT, YYEEEE. The CDR3 sequence is CASSLWRDSGNTIYF. CDR3 in DNA: TGTGCCAGCAGCTTGTGGCGGGACAGCGGAAACACCATATATTTT.

The rearrangement uses TRBV27 and TRBJ1-2, with D unclear. Germline V gives CDR1 MNHEY, CDR2 SMNVEV (reference sequence). The CDR3 loop spans 13 amino acids. V shed 5 bases and J shed 6 bases, with 13 bases lying between them. CDR3 DNA: TGTGCCAGCAGTCGCCGCCCCCAGGATGGCTACACCTTC. Its translation: CASSRRPQDGYTF.

The V call is TRBV2, the J call TRBJ2-5, with D perhaps matching TRBD2 (5 bases). Germline V gene lookup returns CDR1 SNHLY and CDR2 FYNNEI. The CDR3 has 13 residues. The germline V and J ends were trimmed by 6 bases and 0 bases, with 8 bases remaining between them. CDR3 loop: CASRIGNQETQYF. The CDR3 nucleotides are TGTGCCAGCAGAATCGGGAACCAAGAGACCCAGTACTTC. The variable domain in full, completed from reference TRBV2 and TRBJ2-5, reads EPEVTQTPSHQVTQMGQEVILRCVPISNHLYFYWYRQILGQKVEFLVSFYNNEISEKSEIFDDQFSVERPDGSNFTLKIRSTKLEDSAMYFCASRIGNQETQYFGPGTRLLVL.

The chain recombines TRBV2 with TRBJ2-5; 11 bases are a match to TRBD2. J lost 2 bases, V lost 5 bases, and 4 bases had no gene match. Germline CDR1 is SNHLY and CDR2 is FYNNEI. This CDR3 comprises 15 residues. This chain's CDR3 is CASSRLAGLQETQYF. The CDR3 DNA reads TGTGCCAGCAGTAGACTAGCGGGACTGCAAGAGACCCAGTACTTC. Filled out from reference TRBV2 and TRBJ2-5, the complete variable domain reads EPEVTQTPSHQVTQMGQEVILRCVPISNHLYFYWYRQILGQKVEFLVSFYNNEISEKSEIFDDQFSVERPDGSNFTLKIRSTKLEDSAMYFCASSRLAGLQETQYFGPGTRLLVL.

The J gene is TRBJ2-7, the V gene TRBV28; TRBD2 matches at 11 bases. Germline assignment: CDR1 MDHEN and CDR2 SYDVKM. V lost 4 bases, J lost 2 bases, and 16 bases stayed unmatched. This CDR3 has 19 amino acids. CDR3 bases: TGTGCCAGCAGTTCCCCACGTCCTACTAGCGGGGGCCCCCCCTACGAGCAGTACTTC. Encoded protein: CASSSPRPTSGGPPYEQYF.

This clone was counted once. Distinct nucleotide sequences in the sample also encode this CDR3. The V gene is TRBV28, the J gene TRBJ2-7; D unresolved. Germline-derived CDR1 and CDR2 are MDHEN and SYDVKM. Trimming shortened V by 5 bases and J by 3 bases, and 5 bases separated the two germline ends. CDR3 length equals 11 residues. CDR3 residues: CASSVNYEQYF. CDR3 coding DNA: TGTGCCAGCAGTGTCAACTACGAGCAGTACTTC.

V and J are TRBV4-1 and TRBJ2-7, with 7 bases lining up with TRBD2. Germline V gene sequence: CDR1 MGHRA, CDR2 YSYEKL. V gave up 0 bases and J gave up 0 bases; unmatched junction bases: 2. The CDR3 spans 15 residues. This CDR3 is CASSQEGGGSYEQYF. CDR3 coding DNA: TGCGCCAGCAGCCAAGAGGGCGGGGGCTCCTACGAGCAGTACTTC.